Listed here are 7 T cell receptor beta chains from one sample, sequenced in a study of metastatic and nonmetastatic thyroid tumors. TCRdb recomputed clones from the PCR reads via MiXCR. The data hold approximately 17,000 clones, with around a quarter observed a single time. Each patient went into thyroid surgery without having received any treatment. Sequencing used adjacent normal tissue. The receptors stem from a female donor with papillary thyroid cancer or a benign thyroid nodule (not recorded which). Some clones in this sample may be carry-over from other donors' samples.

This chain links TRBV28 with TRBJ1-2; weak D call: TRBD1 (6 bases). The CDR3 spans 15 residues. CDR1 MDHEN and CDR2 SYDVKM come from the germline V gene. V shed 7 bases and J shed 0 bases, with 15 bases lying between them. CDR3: CASTSRQEANYGYTF. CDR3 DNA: TGTGCCAGCACCTCAAGACAGGAAGCTAACTATGGCTACACCTTC.

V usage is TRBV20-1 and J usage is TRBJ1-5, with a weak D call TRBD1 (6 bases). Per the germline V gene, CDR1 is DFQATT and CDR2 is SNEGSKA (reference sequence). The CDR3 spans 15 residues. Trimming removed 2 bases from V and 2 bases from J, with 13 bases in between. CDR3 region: CSARQQGTGNQPQHF. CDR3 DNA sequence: TGCAGTGCTAGACAGCAGGGGACGGGCAATCAGCCCCAGCATTTT.

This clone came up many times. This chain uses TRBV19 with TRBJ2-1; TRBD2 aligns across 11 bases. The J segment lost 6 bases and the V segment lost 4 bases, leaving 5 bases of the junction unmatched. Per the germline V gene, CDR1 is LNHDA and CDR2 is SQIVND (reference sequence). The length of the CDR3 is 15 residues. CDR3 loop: CASSTGLAGTNEQFF. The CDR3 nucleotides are TGTGCCAGTAGTACTGGACTAGCGGGCACCAATGAGCAGTTCTTC.

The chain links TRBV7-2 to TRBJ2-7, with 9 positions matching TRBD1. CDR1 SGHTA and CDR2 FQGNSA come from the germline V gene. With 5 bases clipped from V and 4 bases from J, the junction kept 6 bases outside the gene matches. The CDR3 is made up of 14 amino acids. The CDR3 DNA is TGTGCCAGCAGCATCAAGACAGGGGGATACGAGCAGTACTTC. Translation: CASSIKTGGYEQYF.

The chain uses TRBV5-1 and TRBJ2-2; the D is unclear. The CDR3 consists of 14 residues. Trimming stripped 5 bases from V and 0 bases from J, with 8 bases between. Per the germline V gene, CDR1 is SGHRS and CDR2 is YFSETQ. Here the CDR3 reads CASRSTANTGELFF. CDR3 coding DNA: TGCGCCAGCAGGAGCACAGCGAACACCGGGGAGCTGTTTTTT.

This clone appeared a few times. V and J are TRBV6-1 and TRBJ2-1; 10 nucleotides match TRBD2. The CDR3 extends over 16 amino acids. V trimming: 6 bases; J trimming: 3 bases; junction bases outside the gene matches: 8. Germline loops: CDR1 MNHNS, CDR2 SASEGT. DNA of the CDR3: TGTGCCAGCAGGATATTTGCTAGCGGGAGCTACAATGAGCAGTTCTTC. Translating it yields CASRIFASGSYNEQFF.

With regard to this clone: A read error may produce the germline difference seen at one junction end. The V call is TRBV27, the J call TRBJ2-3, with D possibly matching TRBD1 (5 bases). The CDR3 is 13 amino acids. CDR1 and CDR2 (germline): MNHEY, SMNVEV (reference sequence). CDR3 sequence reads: CASRPQDTLNLDF. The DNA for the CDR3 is TGTGCCAGCCGACCCCAGGACACCCTTAACTTGGATTTT.